This T cell receptor (beta chain) was identified in a study of Graves' ophthalmopathy and Graves' hyperthyroidism. Turning to the study itself: Peripheral blood was gathered at first diagnosis, ahead of any treatment whatsoever.

The CDR3 loop spans 16 amino acids. J was trimmed by 4 bases and V by 3 bases; bases with no gene match: 9. A diagnosis was made from clinical symptoms together with serum thyroxine, TRAb, thyroid ultrasound and orbital computed tomography. Amplification of TCR beta CDR3 regions used RNA transcripts. First-round RT-PCR relied on HTBI primers, and a second-round multiplex PCR came next. TCRdb re-called the multiplex PCR reads through MiXCR, storing one row per CDR3 protein. There are about 150,000 distinct CDR3 sequences in the sample; 37% occur only once, and around 5.8% lies in the top ten. This clonotype was found a few times. As yet, its antigen is unknown. Study-wide results and limits: Blood repertoires reportedly contained most expanded thyroid clonotypes above 0.001 frequency.

The receptor was derived from a woman between 35 and 50 years old with Graves' ophthalmopathy. The V gene is TRBV12-3 or TRBV12-4, the J gene TRBJ2-5; 9 positions match TRBD2. Sequenced input: peripheral blood. The CDR3 DNA is TGTGCCAGCAGTTTTGAGCGGGAGGAAGTGCGAGAGACCCAGTACTTC. As protein: CASSFEREEVRETQYF.